This TCR beta chain was captured in a study of blood T cell repertoires in COVID-19. Method: immunoSEQ multiplex PCR; TCRdb's copy keeps in-frame clones and lacks some. The sample yields 95,000 to 150,000 clones, approximately 87% seen once. Germline loops: CDR1 SGHKS, CDR2 YYEKEE (reference sequence). CDR3 length: 13 residues. The ends were cut back, 0 bases at V and 7 bases at J, with 8 bases in the middle. The chain joins TRBV5-5 to TRBJ2-1; possible D gene TRBD2, 5 bases. The sequencing sample was made of peripheral blood. The clonotype originates from a woman in her sixties or seventies with acute or convalescent COVID-19. The CDR3 here is CASSLGPGNEQFF. The CDR3 DNA reads as TGTGCCAGCAGCTTGGGTCCGGGAAATGAGCAGTTCTTC.